These T cell receptor beta chains were read from a single sample in a study of post-analysis software for immune sequencing data. One entry per CDR3 protein, called by TCRdb with MiXCR from the PCR reads. The repertoire consists of about 820,000 distinct CDR3 sequences, with approximately 53% occurring once and the leading ten covering approximately 4.4%. Sequenced material: blood. Every receptor here comes from a girl aged 10 to 17 with multiple sclerosis. CDR3s include the opening cysteine and the closing phenylalanine or tryptophan. Fields, in order: D gene, J gene, clone size, V gene, CDR3 protein, CDR3 DNA. A D gene is named only where the DNA matches it firmly. Clone size is stated in some rows and not others, as once, few, many or a class when expanded.

>.|TRBJ2-5|few|TRBV5-1
CASSLGADQETQYF
TGCGCCAGCAGCCTAGGAGCGGATCAAGAGACCCAGTACTTC
>.|TRBJ1-1|.|TRBV2
CASMRVNTEAFF
TGTGCCAGCATGAGGGTGAACACTGAAGCTTTCTTT
>.|TRBJ2-3|.|TRBV5-1
CASRLTTDTDTQYF
TGCGCCAGCAGACTCACGACAGACACAGATACGCAGTATTTT
>.|TRBJ2-5|few|TRBV7-9
CASSFSPEETQYF
TGTGCCAGCAGCTTCAGTCCAGAAGAGACCCAGTACTTC
>.|TRBJ1-2|.|TRBV5-1
CASSLARADYGYTF
TGCGCCAGCAGCTTGGCCAGGGCGGACTATGGCTACACCTTC
>.|TRBJ1-2|.|TRBV6-5
CASTPQSAGDYGYTF
TGTGCCAGCACCCCCCAGTCGGCCGGAGACTATGGCTACACCTTC
>.|TRBJ2-1|few|TRBV12-5
CASGLPGGLEQFF
TGTGCTAGTGGTTTGCCAGGGGGGTTAGAGCAGTTCTTC
>TRBD1|TRBJ2-3|once|TRBV3-1
CASSQSRDRDGTQYF
TGTGCCAGCAGCCAATCAAGGGACAGGGATGGTACGCAGTATTTT
>.|TRBJ2-1|.|TRBV12-3/TRBV12-4
CASSDRFPLNEQFF
TGTGCCAGCAGTGACAGGTTCCCCCTGAATGAGCAGTTCTTC
>.|TRBJ2-7|.|TRBV18
CASSPNAYEQYF
TGTGCCAGCTCACCGAATGCCTACGAGCAGTACTTC
>.|TRBJ1-2|once|TRBV6-5
CASSYTVNYGYTF
TGTGCCAGCAGTTATACAGTGAACTATGGCTACACCTTC
>TRBD2|TRBJ2-3|.|TRBV29-1
CSVLGLAAENQDTQYF
TGCAGCGTTTTGGGACTAGCGGCAGAGAATCAAGATACGCAGTATTTT
>TRBD2|TRBJ2-7|.|TRBV5-1
CASSFAGTSGRADYEQYF
TGCGCCAGCAGCTTCGCCGGGACTAGCGGGAGGGCGGACTACGAGCAGTACTTC
>TRBD2|TRBJ2-3|.|TRBV4-1
CASSQPPGRGGTDTQYF
TGCGCCAGCAGCCAACCCCCGGGGCGGGGGGGCACAGATACGCAGTATTTT
>.|TRBJ2-5|.|TRBV4-1
CASSPTPLGETQYF
TGCGCCAGCAGCCCGACACCGCTTGGAGAGACCCAGTACTTC
>.|TRBJ2-2|.|TRBV7-3
CASTGAQNTGELFF
TGTGCCAGCACAGGGGCCCAGAACACCGGGGAGCTGTTTTTT
>.|TRBJ2-5|.|TRBV12-3/TRBV12-4
CASSLGYKQYF
TGTGCCAGCAGCCTGGGATACAAGCAGTACTTC
>TRBD2|TRBJ2-1|.|TRBV2
CASGKTSGSYNEQFF
TGTGCCAGCGGGAAGACTAGCGGCTCCTACAATGAGCAGTTCTTC
>TRBD2|TRBJ2-1|once|TRBV9
CASSVGVSGKDEQFF
TGTGCCAGCAGCGTAGGGGTTAGCGGGAAGGATGAGCAGTTCTTC
>.|TRBJ2-7|.|TRBV6-2/TRBV6-3
CASNKNQRTYEQYF
TGTGCCAGCAATAAGAATCAGAGAACCTACGAGCAGTACTTC
>.|TRBJ2-5|.|TRBV6-1
CASSPGWGQETQYF
TGTGCCAGCAGCCCCGGGTGGGGGCAAGAGACCCAGTACTTC
>.|TRBJ1-2|.|TRBV3-1
CASSHGSKTNYGYTF
TGTGCCAGCAGCCATGGCTCTAAGACTAACTATGGCTACACCTTC
>TRBD1|TRBJ1-2|.|TRBV7-2
CASSLDGTGASNYGYTF
TGTGCCAGCAGCTTAGACGGGACAGGGGCCTCTAACTATGGCTACACCTTC
>TRBD1|TRBJ1-2|.|TRBV3-1
CASSQRQGDYGYTF
TGTGCCAGCAGCCAAAGACAGGGCGACTATGGCTACACCTTC
>.|TRBJ1-2|.|TRBV20-1
CSARDNSGDYGYTF
TGCAGTGCTAGAGACAATAGTGGGGACTATGGCTACACCTTC
>.|TRBJ2-7|.|TRBV14
CASSQVAGPGYEQYF
TGTGCCAGCAGCCAAGTTGCAGGTCCGGGATACGAGCAGTACTTC
>.|TRBJ1-2|.|TRBV6-6
CASSLFNYGYTF
TGTGCCAGCAGCCTTTTTAACTATGGCTACACCTTC
>.|TRBJ2-1|few|TRBV29-1
CSVRLGDNEQFF
TGCAGCGTACGACTGGGGGACAATGAGCAGTTCTTC
>TRBD2|TRBJ2-1|few|TRBV12-3/TRBV12-4
CASSSAPIAGSYNEQFF
TGCGCCAGCAGTTCCGCTCCTATAGCGGGGTCCTACAATGAGCAGTTCTTC
>TRBD2|TRBJ2-3|few|TRBV4-1
CARSHKLGGSPDTQYF
TGCGCCCGCAGCCATAAGTTAGGCGGGAGCCCAGATACGCAGTATTTT
>TRBD2|TRBJ2-3|.|TRBV7-2
CASSLELAGGLADTQYF
TGTGCCAGCAGCTTAGAACTAGCGGGGGGGCTGGCAGATACGCAGTATTTT
>TRBD1|TRBJ2-1|.|TRBV5-1
CASSITGAPGDEQFF
TGCGCCAGCAGCATCACAGGGGCCCCTGGGGATGAGCAGTTCTTC
>TRBD2|TRBJ2-3|.|TRBV20-1
CSARLSGDPIDTQYF
TGCAGTGCTAGGCTGAGCGGGGATCCCATAGATACGCAGTATTTT
>TRBD1|TRBJ1-2|.|TRBV6-5
CASSSRRTGMGGYTF
TGTGCCAGCAGTTCCCGGAGGACAGGGATGGGGGGCTACACCTTC
>.|TRBJ2-7|few|TRBV5-1
CASRIGSGNYEQYF
TGCGCCAGCAGGATTGGGTCAGGGAACTACGAGCAGTACTTC
>.|TRBJ2-4|few|TRBV12-3/TRBV12-4
CASSQPPQTQYF
TGTGCCAGCAGCCAGCCGCCTCAAACCCAGTACTTC
>.|TRBJ1-2|few|TRBV5-1
CASSATLSYGYTF
TGCGCCAGCAGTGCTACATTATCCTATGGCTACACCTTC
>.|TRBJ2-1|.|TRBV18
CASSPRSLVGQFF
TGTGCCAGCTCACCAAGGTCCCTAGTCGGGCAGTTCTTC
>.|TRBJ1-5|.|TRBV6-5
CASSLHGGGADQPQHF
TGTGCCAGCAGTCTCCATGGCGGAGGGGCGGATCAGCCCCAGCATTTT
>TRBD2|TRBJ2-7|few|TRBV29-1
CSVGPRDYLKTYEQYF
TGCAGCGTTGGGCCCCGGGACTACCTTAAAACCTACGAGCAGTACTTC
>TRBD1|TRBJ1-5|few|TRBV29-1
CSVVLPGGGQGNQPQHF
TGCAGCGTTGTATTGCCGGGTGGAGGACAGGGTAATCAGCCCCAGCATTTT
>.|TRBJ2-1|.|TRBV20-1
CSAFRGNEQFF
TGCAGCGCCTTTAGGGGAAATGAGCAGTTCTTC
>TRBD2|TRBJ2-5|few|TRBV7-9
CASSLGTSGELQETQYF
TGTGCCAGCAGCTTAGGGACTAGCGGAGAGCTCCAAGAGACCCAGTACTTC
>TRBD2|TRBJ2-1|.|TRBV5-1
CASSPRAGRSSYNEQFF
TGCGCCAGCAGCCCCCGAGCGGGGAGGAGCTCCTACAATGAGCAGTTCTTC
>TRBD1|TRBJ2-2|.|TRBV5-4
CASSFPTGANTGELFF
TGTGCCAGCAGCTTCCCGACAGGGGCGAACACCGGGGAGCTGTTTTTT
>.|TRBJ1-2|.|TRBV9
CASSAGSYGYTF
TGTGCCAGCAGCGCTGGGTCTTATGGCTACACCTTC
>TRBD1|TRBJ2-5|.|TRBV6-5
CASSRDRVQETQYF
TGTGCCAGCAGTAGGGACAGGGTACAAGAGACCCAGTACTTC
>.|TRBJ1-1|.|TRBV12-5
CAASRVNTEAFF
TGTGCTGCATCTCGGGTGAACACTGAAGCTTTCTTT